These 9 T cell receptor beta chains were all obtained from the same sample, sequenced in a study of T cell clonotyping in hematopoietic cell transplantation (dated by TCRdb to the early 2020s). Library creation used the immunoSEQ multiplex PCR assay. The immuneACCESS repertoire file appears here via TCRdb, limited to in-frame rearrangements. These files lack a portion of the clones; in checked studies, under half of the deficit traces to unresolved V genes, and the cause of the others is not known. The sample has roughly 14,000 clones on record, 80% to 90% of them singletons. The leading ten clones occupy around 4.5% of the sample. Sequenced material: peripheral blood mononuclear cells. Every receptor here comes from a woman aged 40 to 49 in good health. Some clones in this sample may be carry-over from other donors' samples.

The CDR3 here is CASSAGGGAIETQYF. The DNA for the CDR3 is TGTGCCAGCAGCGCCGGCGGGGGCGCAATAGAGACCCAGTACTTC. This sequence joins TRBV9 and TRBJ2-5, with D possibly TRBD2 on 7 matching bases. V lost 3 bases and J lost 4, with 16 bases in between. Germline lookup yields CDR1 SGDLS and CDR2 YYNGEE. The CDR3 is 15 residues long.

This clone occurred once. The chain joins TRBV28 to TRBJ1-5; perhaps TRBD1 as D (6 bases). There are 14 residues in the CDR3. The V end was cut by 6 bases, the J end by 3 bases, with 12 bases between. Per the germline V gene, CDR1 is MDHEN and CDR2 is SYDVKM. The CDR3 spells CASSLRDNNQPQHF. The CDR3 DNA reads as TGTGCCAGCAGCCTCCGGGACAACAATCAGCCCCAGCATTTT.

Details on this clone: The missing conserved phenylalanine or tryptophan at the end of this CDR3 makes a read error likely. The chain recombines TRBV23-1 with TRBJ1-2, with D unresolved. TRBV23-1 is labeled an ORF, and its function is uncertain. V shed 0 bases and J shed 6 bases, with 11 bases lying between them. The CDR3 consists of 14 residues. CDR3 in DNA: TGCGCCAGCAGTCAATCATTAGGGAACCATGGCTACACCCTC. It translates to CASSQSLGNHGYTL.

This chain joins TRBV7-9 and TRBJ2-2; the D is unclear. Looked up from germline, CDR1 is SEHNR and CDR2 is FQNEAQ (reference sequence). The CDR3 totals 12 residues. V was shortened by 1 base and J by 6 bases, with 3 bases between the two germline ends. CDR3 nucleotides: TGTGCCAGCAGCTTAGAAGCCGGGGAGCTGTTTTTT. This translates into CASSLEAGELFF. The variable domain in full, completed from reference TRBV7-9 and TRBJ2-2, reads DTGVSQNPRHKITKRGQNVTFRCDPISEHNRLYWYRQTLGQGPEFLTYFQNEAQLEKSRLLSDRFSAERPKGSFSTLEIQRTEQGDSAMYLCASSLEAGELFFGEGSRLTVL.

The chain carries TRBV6-5 and TRBJ2-7, with D possibly being TRBD1 (6 bases). The V and J ends lost 6 bases and 7 bases respectively, with 19 bases between them. This CDR3 is 14 amino acids long. Germline V lookup: CDR1 MNHEY, CDR2 SVGAGI. The CDR3 is CASSQTGPTGEQYF. In DNA form, the CDR3 reads TGTGCCAGCAGCCAAACAGGGCCCACGGGGGAGCAGTACTTC.

This chain links TRBV29-1 with TRBJ1-1; D uncertain. The CDR3 extends over 12 amino acids. The germline V gene encodes CDR1 SQVTM and CDR2 ANQGSEA. V was cut by 4 bases and J by 2 bases, with 8 bases left in between. The CDR3 coding sequence is TGCAGCGTTGTGAACGGCAACACTGAAGCTTTCTTT. Protein: CSVVNGNTEAFF.

The chain uses TRBV30 and TRBJ1-3, with D tentatively TRBD1 (5 bases). Germline assignment: CDR1 GTSNPN and CDR2 SVGIG (reference sequence). V was shortened by 0 bases and J by 2 bases, with 11 bases between the two germline ends. The CDR3 consists of 15 residues. The CDR3: CAWSVRGGTGNTIYF. In nucleotides, the CDR3 is TGTGCCTGGAGTGTTCGCGGGGGAACTGGAAACACCATATATTTT.

The chain uses TRBV10-3 and TRBJ1-5, with 11 bases identical to TRBD1. The V segment lost 8 bases and the J segment 0 bases; nucleotides outside the gene matches: 0. From germline, CDR1 is ENHRY and CDR2 SYGVKD. The CDR3 runs to 14 residues. CDR3 coding DNA: TGTGCCATCGGGACAGGGGGTAGCAATCAGCCCCAGCATTTT. Translation: CAIGTGGSNQPQHF.

The chain couples TRBV28 to TRBJ2-3, with 9 bases aligning to TRBD2. The CDR3 sequence is 20 residues long. The V segment lost 5 bases and the J segment 0 bases; nucleotides outside the gene matches: 18. Germline-derived CDR1 and CDR2 are MDHEN and SYDVKM. As DNA, the CDR3 is TGTGCCAGCAGTCCACACTCCCTGCGGGAGGGCCTGAGGAGCACAGATACGCAGTATTTT. Its protein is CASSPHSLREGLRSTDTQYF.